Below are 14 T cell receptor beta chains sequenced from a single sample in a study of blood T cell repertoires in COVID-19. Assay used: immunoSEQ multiplex PCR; TCRdb lists only in-frame clones, some missing. This sample has some 130,000 clones, with roughly 91% found just once. Sequences were obtained from peripheral blood. These receptors were obtained from a man aged 60-69 years with active or convalescent COVID-19.

The chain combines TRBV18 with TRBJ1-1; no definite D call. The V end lost 4 bases, the J end lost 3 bases, and 9 bases lay between the germline ends. This CDR3 is 13 amino acids long. Germline assignment: CDR1 KGHSH and CDR2 LQKENI. In DNA form, the CDR3 reads TGTGCCAGCTCACGCTCCGGTTACACTGAAGCTTTCTTT. Translating gives CASSRSGYTEAFF. Together with reference TRBV18 and TRBJ1-1, the CDR3 gives the full variable domain: NAGVMQNPRHLVRRRGQEARLRCSPMKGHSHVYWYRQLPEEGLKFMVYLQKENIIDESGMPKERFSAEFPKEGPSILRIQQVVRGDSAAYFCASSRSGYTEAFFGQGTRLTVV.

The genes are TRBV25-1 and TRBJ1-2, with D perhaps matching TRBD1 (6 bases). The CDR3 is 13 residues long. V lost 11 bases and J lost 4, with 17 bases in between. Germline lookup yields CDR1 MGHDK and CDR2 SYGVNS. CDR3 in amino acids: CAARAGVAYGYTF. The CDR3 DNA is TGTGCCGCGCGGGCAGGGGTCGCCTATGGCTACACCTTC.

V usage is TRBV2 and J usage is TRBJ1-5; tentatively, D is TRBD1 (6 bases). CDR1 is SNHLY and CDR2 is FYNNEI in the germline V gene. V shed 6 bases and J shed 2 bases, with 14 bases lying between them. The length of the CDR3 is 15 residues. This CDR3 is CASRATGLGNQPQHF. The CDR3 DNA is TGTGCCAGCAGAGCAACAGGGCTTGGCAATCAGCCCCAGCATTTT.

This clone was seen just once. The genes are TRBV24-1 and TRBJ1-2; 9 positions agree with TRBD1. The V gene end was trimmed by 7 bases and the J gene end by 5 bases; junction bases not matched to a gene: 4. Germline V CDR1 and CDR2: KGHDR, SFDVKD. This CDR3 region has 13 residues. The CDR3 DNA sequence: TGTGCCACCAGCGGGGACAGGGAGTATGGCTACACCTTC. Amino acid sequence: CATSGDREYGYTF.

The CDR3 spells CASSDIRTGGGKNTEAFF. DNA for the CDR3: TGTGCCAGCAGTGACATCCGGACAGGGGGCGGAAAAAACACTGAAGCTTTCTTT. J is TRBJ1-1 and V is TRBV2, with 11 bases matching TRBD1. V shed 3 bases, J shed 2 bases, and the junction held 11 bases outside the gene matches. The CDR3 covers 18 residues. The germline CDR1 and CDR2 sequences are SNHLY and FYNNEI.

The J gene is TRBJ2-3, the V gene TRBV5-1; tentatively, D is TRBD2 (6 bases). The germline V gene encodes CDR1 SGHRS and CDR2 YFSETQ. The CDR3 extends over 16 amino acids. Trimming removed 5 bases at V and 2 bases at J, with 18 bases between. CDR3 amino acids: CASRAVRGLNTDTQYF. As DNA, the CDR3 is TGCGCCAGCAGGGCCGTCCGGGGACTTAACACAGATACGCAGTATTTT.

The chain carries TRBV3-1 (or the pseudogene TRBV3-2) and TRBJ2-4, with 7 positions matching TRBD1. This CDR3 is built from 13 residues. From germline, CDR1 is LGHDT and CDR2 YNNKEL (reference sequence). J gave up 4 bases and V 4 bases, and 1 base lay outside the gene matches. The CDR3 DNA sequence: TGTGCCAGCAGCCCGGACAGGAAAAACATTCAGTACTTC. It codes for CASSPDRKNIQYF.

This clone has just one count. The genes are TRBV28 and TRBJ1-2; 9 positions match TRBD1. Germline V gives CDR1 MDHEN, CDR2 SYDVKM. V shed 4 bases and J 3 bases; nucleotides not matched to a gene: 6. This CDR3 region has 15 residues. The CDR3 spells CASSSQTGGDYGYTF. As DNA, the CDR3 is TGTGCCAGCAGTTCACAGACAGGGGGGGACTATGGCTACACCTTC.

V and J are TRBV5-1 and TRBJ2-5; D is possibly TRBD2 (5 bases). Trimming removed 0 bases at V and 5 bases at J, with 8 bases between. The length of the CDR3 is 13 residues. The germline gives CDR1 SGHRS, CDR2 YFSETQ. The DNA of the CDR3 is TGCGCCAGCAGCTTGGGAGGGTGGGAGACCCAGTACTTC. This gives the protein CASSLGGWETQYF.

The chain links TRBV11-3 to TRBJ2-1; tentatively, D is TRBD1 (5 bases). Germline CDR1 and CDR2: SGHNT and YENEEA. V shed 2 bases and J shed 6 bases, with 14 bases lying between them. The CDR3 sequence is 15 residues long. For the CDR3, the DNA is TGTGCCAGCAGCTTAAGGGCAGGGCTGGTCAATGAGCAGTTCTTC. This encodes CASSLRAGLVNEQFF.

This chain links TRBV5-1 with TRBJ2-7; 9 bases match TRBD1. V trimming: 4 bases; J trimming: 4 bases; junction bases outside the gene matches: 6. CDR3 size: 14 residues. The germline V gene has CDR1 SGHRS and CDR2 YFSETQ. The CDR3 region is CASSRDRVLYEQYF. In DNA, the CDR3 is TGCGCCAGCAGCCGGGACAGGGTGTTATACGAGCAGTACTTC.

The chain uses TRBV15 and TRBJ2-1, with 13 bases identical to TRBD2. CDR3 length: 16 residues. The V segment lost 3 bases and the J segment 9 bases; nucleotides outside the gene matches: 8. CDR1 is LNHNV and CDR2 is YYDKDF in the germline V gene (reference sequence). CDR3 residues: CATSSPGLAGSLEQFF. The CDR3 DNA follows: TGTGCCACCAGCAGTCCGGGACTAGCGGGATCGCTTGAGCAGTTCTTC.

The chain recombines TRBV24-1 with TRBJ2-3; 7 bases agree with TRBD1. From germline, CDR1 is KGHDR and CDR2 SFDVKD. The length of the CDR3 is 16 residues. With 4 bases clipped from V and 2 bases from J, the junction kept 8 bases outside the gene matches. CDR3 coding DNA: TGTGCCACCAGTGACCGGGACAGAACCACCACAGATACGCAGTATTTT. It specifies CATSDRDRTTTDTQYF.

Here the CDR3 reads CASSPRQGSSSYNEQFF. The CDR3 nucleotides are TGTGCCAGCAGCCCTAGACAGGGGTCGAGCTCCTACAATGAGCAGTTCTTC. The chain uses TRBV9 and TRBJ2-1, with 8 bases matching TRBD1. The CDR3 extends over 17 amino acids. Unmatched junction bases numbered 9, after V lost 4 bases and J lost 0 bases. Germline V gene sequence: CDR1 SGDLS, CDR2 YYNGEE.